This TCR beta chain derives from a study of blood T cell repertoires in COVID-19. Study at large: The United States, Italy and Spain were the sources of the acute and convalescent COVID-19 samples. From T cells, B-cell-depleted T cells, or PBMCs came the material, which was cDNA or gDNA.

This clone was counted a few times. Germline loops: CDR1 LNHDA, CDR2 SQIVND (reference sequence). V was pared by 1 base and J by 4 bases, with 10 bases between. The CDR3 is 14 residues long. In the authors' workflow: Reference gene primer amplification in the assay estimated nucleated cell counts. The data were produced by immunoSEQ multiplex PCR, yet TCRdb's version contains in-frame clones alone and is incomplete. D and trimming were read from the DNA, whereas the V and J calls and clone size are those reported in that table. The table includes some 40,000 clones, roughly nine tenths detected once. Sequencing used peripheral blood. This receptor was obtained from a man between 60 and 75 years old with acute or convalescent COVID-19. V is TRBV19 and J is TRBJ1-2; tentative D call: TRBD1 (5 bases). The CDR3 loop reads CASSIGSGGYGYTF. CDR3 sequence (DNA): TGTGCCAGTAGTATAGGGTCGGGGGGCTATGGCTACACCTTC.